This T cell receptor (beta chain) was profiled in a study of CD8+ T cells in alopecia areata. CDR1 is ENHRY and CDR2 is SYGVKD in the germline V gene. With 3 bases clipped from V and 6 bases from J, the junction kept 6 bases outside the gene matches. CDR3 size: 15 residues. Treatment in this sample: oral pan-JAK inhibitor, 5-10 mg twice daily. cDNA prepared by RNA extraction and subsequent reverse transcription served as the template for sequencing. Produced via immunoSEQ multiplex PCR; TCRdb's table is partial and in-frame only. Here the sample spans approximately 210,000 clones, about three fifths being singletons. This clone was seen a handful of times.

This TCR derives from a human donor with alopecia areata. The input for sequencing was CD4+ T cells sorted from blood, taken at week 4, from a patient treated with tofacitinib. V gene TRBV10-3 combines with J gene TRBJ1-4, with 8 bases that match TRBD1. The CDR3, as DNA: TGTGCCATCAGTGAAAAGGGCAGGGGGCATGAAAAACTGTTTTTT. Translation: CAISEKGRGHEKLFF.